Below are 11 T cell receptor beta chains sequenced from a single sample in a study of T-cell memory formation after mild COVID-19. MiXCR, applied by TCRdb to the 5' RACE reads, yields one record per CDR3 protein. Seen here are some 600,000 distinct CDR3 sequences, around 16% observed once, and the top ten hold about 8.1%. The sequencing sample was made of PBMCs or a T cell subset sorted from them (not recorded which). These receptor sequences come from an adult woman who had mild COVID-19 (a few samples of this study predate the infection). Cell type and time point are not known.

The rearrangement uses TRBV7-2 and TRBJ2-3; 11 bases are shared with TRBD2. V lost 5 bases to trimming and J lost 5 bases; unmatched junction nucleotides: 9. The CDR3 covers 16 residues. Germline lookup yields CDR1 SGHTA and CDR2 FQGNSA. This chain's CDR3 is CASSPNSGRAKDTQYF. The CDR3 DNA is TGTGCCAGCAGCCCGAATAGCGGGAGGGCCAAAGATACGCAGTATTTT.

The chain carries TRBV7-8 and TRBJ2-7; no firm D call. The CDR3 has 15 amino acids. Trimming shortened V by 1 base and J by 2 bases, and 12 bases separated the two germline ends. Germline lookup yields CDR1 SGHVS and CDR2 FQNEAQ. Written as DNA, the CDR3 is TGTGCCAGCAGCTTAGGCAGAAACAAGCCCTACGAGCAGTACTTC. Its protein product is CASSLGRNKPYEQYF.

The CDR3 nucleotides read TGTGCCACCAGTGACGGGACTACCAATGAGCAGTTCTTC. Amino acid sequence: CATSDGTTNEQFF. The V call is TRBV24-1, the J call TRBJ2-1; TRBD2 matches 7 bases. Germline V gene data show CDR1 as KGHDR and CDR2 as SFDVKD. V was clipped by 4 bases and J by 6 bases; unmatched bases: 2. This CDR3 region has 13 residues.

The rearrangement uses TRBV24-1 and TRBJ1-1, with 7 bases fitting TRBD1. Looked up from germline, CDR1 is KGHDR and CDR2 is SFDVKD. V shed 9 bases, J shed 5 bases, and the junction held 8 bases outside the gene matches. There are 13 residues in the CDR3. As DNA, the CDR3 is TGTGCCACCTCGCAGGGGGGAGATACTGAAGCTTTCTTT. The encoded protein is CATSQGGDTEAFF.

J is TRBJ2-5 and V is TRBV11-3; D gene unclear. Trimming removed 4 bases from V and 5 bases from J, with 8 bases in between. This CDR3 comprises 12 residues. Looked up from germline, CDR1 is SGHNT and CDR2 is YENEEA. CDR3 amino acids: CASSSYAETQYF. The CDR3 DNA follows: TGTGCCAGCAGCTCCTACGCGGAGACCCAGTACTTC.

The V call is TRBV5-1, the J call TRBJ2-4, with D tentatively TRBD2 (5 bases). This CDR3 region has 14 residues. Trimming took off 2 bases at V and 10 bases at J, with 16 bases between the two ends. The germline V gene has CDR1 SGHRS and CDR2 YFSETQ. The CDR3 is CASSFTTEDPIQYF. CDR3 nucleotide sequence: TGCGCCAGCAGCTTCACAACGGAGGACCCTATTCAGTACTTC.

This clonotype was seen ten or more times. V and J are TRBV29-1 and TRBJ2-1; D uncertain. Trimming took off 7 bases at V and 3 bases at J, with 4 bases between the two ends. Per germline, CDR1 SQVTM and CDR2 ANQGSEA. This CDR3 contains 10 residues. CDR3 sequence: CSAFYNEQFF. DNA of the CDR3: TGCAGCGCCTTCTACAATGAGCAGTTCTTC.

The rearrangement uses TRBV5-6 and TRBJ1-5, with 8 bases matching TRBD1. V lost 0 bases, J lost 3 bases, and 5 bases stayed unmatched. The CDR3 covers 16 residues. CDR1 and CDR2 from the germline V gene are SGHDT and YYEEEE. CDR3 bases: TGTGCCAGCAGCTTGGGGACAGGGTGGGCCAATCAGCCCCAGCATTTT. This gives the protein CASSLGTGWANQPQHF.

This chain uses TRBV9 with TRBJ2-1; TRBD2 might be the D (6 bases). The V gene's germline CDR1 is SGDLS and CDR2 YYNGEE. This CDR3 is built from 16 residues. V was pared by 2 bases and J by 0 bases, with 12 bases between. The DNA of the CDR3 is TGTGCCAGCAGCGTTGGGCGGGATCGCTCCTACAATGAGCAGTTCTTC. Protein: CASSVGRDRSYNEQFF.

This clonotype was recorded a few times. The chain uses TRBV7-9 and TRBJ2-1; D is ambiguous. Trimming removed 0 bases at V and 8 bases at J, with 14 bases between. CDR1 and CDR2 (germline): SEHNR, FQNEAQ (reference sequence). The CDR3 has 15 residues. This CDR3 is CASSLALEAEDEQFF. CDR3 in DNA: TGTGCCAGCAGCTTAGCGCTTGAAGCAGAGGATGAGCAGTTCTTC.

Many counts were recorded for this clonotype. The genes are TRBV11-2 and TRBJ2-3; D might be TRBD2 (7 bases). This CDR3 region has 15 residues. Trimming took off 1 base at V and 2 bases at J, with 10 bases between the two ends. Germline V gives CDR1 SGHAT, CDR2 FQNNGV. The CDR3 region is CASSLAGGLTDTQYF. The CDR3 DNA follows: TGTGCCAGCAGCTTAGCGGGGGGCCTCACAGATACGCAGTATTTT.